The 24 T cell receptor beta chains given below trace back to one sample, sequenced in a study of vaccination and CD4 T cells after COVID-19 (dated by TCRdb to between 2021 and 2022). These receptors' targets are unknown. The library was prepared using PCR. Instrument used: Illumina iSeq 100. TCR sequencing of DNA from cultured CD4+ T cells used the Oncomine TCR Beta short-read assay at the Johns Hopkins FTIC core. Using fastp at Q25 and MiXCR, TCRdb reprocessed the public reads and kept productive beta chains. When rows share a CDR3 protein, they turn into one entry using the most common DNA and genes. The table for this sample lists roughly 7,300 distinct CDR3 sequences; approximately 66% of them were counted only once. The biggest ten clones account for 22% of the sample. The treatment or condition label here, explained by the study, means: roughly 10-day PBMC culture with coronavirus spike peptide pools or control peptides (ViraFEST assay).

Sequencing was performed on CD4+ T cells from blood, cultured in vitro. The receptor set was obtained from a human donor who had recovered from COVID-19.

This clonotype was found once. The chain has TRBV4-1 and TRBJ1-1; a weak D match, TRBD1 (6 bases). The CDR3 loop spans 14 amino acids. In germline, CDR1 is MGHRA, CDR2 YSYEKL. The ends were cut back, 4 bases at V and 1 base at J, with 10 bases in the middle. The chain's CDR3 is CASSRRTENTEAFF. CDR3 coding DNA: TGCGCCAGCAGCCGCAGGACAGAGAACACTGAAGCTTTCTTT.

The chain links TRBV20-1 to TRBJ1-6; D might be TRBD1 (5 bases). The CDR3 has 12 amino acids. In germline, CDR1 is DFQATT, CDR2 SNEGSKA (reference sequence). V was shortened by 2 bases and J by 7 bases, with 6 bases between the two germline ends. The CDR3 loop reads CSARRGNSPLHF. In DNA, the CDR3 is TGCAGTGCTAGACGGGGCAATTCACCCCTCCACTTT.

This chain links TRBV2 with TRBJ1-2; 8 nucleotides line up with TRBD1. The V and J ends lost 7 bases and 2 bases, in that order; junction bases with no gene match: 3. Germline V gene lookup returns CDR1 SNHLY and CDR2 FYNNEI. This CDR3 has 13 amino acids. The CDR3 nucleotides read TGTGCCAGCATGGGGACAGGAAACTATGGCTACACCTTC. Protein product: CASMGTGNYGYTF.

The genes are TRBV15 and TRBJ2-7; tentatively, D is TRBD1 (5 bases). This CDR3 region has 16 residues. The V end lost 1 base, the J end lost 0 bases, and 13 bases lay between the germline ends. Germline-derived CDR1 and CDR2 are LNHNV and YYDKDF (reference sequence). CDR3 nucleotide sequence: TGTGCCACCAGCAGAGGGGGCGGCGTTAGCTCCTACGAGCAGTACTTC. Amino acid sequence: CATSRGGGVSSYEQYF.

The rearrangement uses TRBV20-1 and TRBJ1-1; no clear D. Trimming removed 6 bases from V and 1 base from J, with 3 bases in between. Per germline, CDR1 DFQATT and CDR2 SNEGSKA (reference sequence). The CDR3 sequence is 10 residues long. The CDR3 reads CSARNTEAFF. The CDR3 nucleotides are TGCAGTGCCCGGAACACTGAAGCTTTCTTT.

This clonotype was observed once. The chain links TRBV4-2 to TRBJ1-6; TRBD1 might be the D (6 bases). CDR1 LGHNA and CDR2 YNFKEQ come from the germline V gene. The V gene lost 4 bases and the J gene lost 14 bases, with 21 bases spanning the gap. The CDR3 extends over 15 amino acids. The chain's CDR3 is CASSPRNTGTITLHF. The CDR3 DNA reads as TGTGCCAGCAGCCCAAGGAATACAGGGACGATCACCCTCCACTTT.

This clonotype has only a few counts. The chain has TRBV5-4 and TRBJ2-3, with a possible D match to TRBD1 (5 bases). V lost 1 base to trimming and J lost 6 bases, with 12 bases between them. The CDR3 is 14 amino acids. Germline CDR1 reads SGHNT; CDR2 reads YYREEE (reference sequence). The CDR3 nucleotides read TGTGCCAGCAGCTTGTCAGGGCGTGCGGATACGCAGTATTTT. Translated: CASSLSGRADTQYF.

The chain employs TRBV19 and TRBJ2-5, with 12 bases fitting TRBD2. Per germline, CDR1 LNHDA and CDR2 SQIVND (reference sequence). This CDR3 region has 15 residues. Germline trimming cut 1 base from V and 5 bases from J; bases unmatched to any gene: 2. The CDR3 sequence is CASSIASGGAETQYF. The DNA of the CDR3 is TGTGCCAGTAGTATAGCTAGCGGGGGGGCCGAGACCCAGTACTTC.

The gene calls are TRBV7-2 and TRBJ2-7; D ambiguous. Between the trimmed V and J ends, which lost 1 base and 5 bases, there was a span of 6 bases. CDR1 and CDR2 (germline): SGHTA, FQGNSA. The CDR3 runs 12 residues. The DNA of the CDR3 is TGTGCCAGCAGCTTAGAGTATAACGAGCAGTACTTC. Protein sequence: CASSLEYNEQYF.

The chain is built from TRBV6-1 and TRBJ1-2; D is unclear. Trimming stripped 6 bases from V and 3 bases from J, with 11 bases between. CDR1 is MNHNS, CDR2 SASEGT, per germline. CDR3 size: 13 residues. This CDR3 is CASRDQTYYGYTF. For the CDR3, the DNA is TGTGCCAGCAGGGATCAGACCTACTATGGCTACACCTTC.

This chain uses TRBV12-5 with TRBJ2-3; 15 bases match TRBD2. The junction had 11 bases not matched to a gene; V was cut back by 6 bases and J by 4 bases. The CDR3 is 18 residues long. Germline V gives CDR1 LGHNT, CDR2 FRNRAP. This chain's CDR3 is CASGRYRTSGGGSDTQYF. CDR3 sequence (DNA): TGTGCTAGTGGCCGATACAGGACTAGCGGGGGGGGATCAGATACGCAGTATTTT.

The V call is TRBV21-1, the J call TRBJ1-2; TRBD1, the table's D call, lacks a check against the DNA. TRBV21-1 is a pseudogene locus. CDR3 size: 16 residues. CDR3 in DNA: TGTGCCAGCAGCAAAGTGCAGCCCTGGGCTAACTATGGCTACACCTTC. It encodes CASSKVQPWANYGYTF.

This chain uses TRBV19 with TRBJ2-3; D unclear. CDR3 length: 14 residues. Germline V lookup: CDR1 LNHDA, CDR2 SQIVND (reference sequence). The ends were cut back, 4 bases at V and 1 base at J, with 9 bases in the middle. CDR3 protein: CASSTQSGTDTQYF. The CDR3 DNA reads TGTGCCAGTAGTACCCAATCGGGCACAGATACGCAGTATTTT. The whole variable domain, remainder taken from reference TRBV19 and TRBJ2-3, is DGGITQSPKYLFRKEGQNVTLSCEQNLNHDAMYWYRQDPGQGLRLIYYSQIVNDFQKGDIAEGYSVSREKKESFPLTVTSAQKNPTAFYLCASSTQSGTDTQYFGPGTRLTVL.

The chain links TRBV27 to TRBJ1-6, with D possibly matching TRBD1 (6 bases). CDR1 is MNHEY and CDR2 is SMNVEV in the germline V gene (reference sequence). The V gene lost 5 bases and the J gene lost 0 bases, with 23 bases spanning the gap. This CDR3 has 20 amino acids. This CDR3 is CASSLRQGHQGSSYNSPLHF. The CDR3 nucleotides read TGTGCCAGCAGTCTACGCCAGGGACACCAAGGAAGCTCCTATAATTCACCCCTCCACTTT.

Only one count was recorded for this clonotype. The V gene is TRBV7-6, the J gene TRBJ2-5, with a weak D call TRBD2 (6 bases). The CDR3 is 16 amino acids. Trimming left V 1 base short and J 3 bases short, with 15 bases between. Germline V gives CDR1 SGHVS, CDR2 FNYEAQ. The CDR3, as DNA: TGTGCCAGCAGCTTAGGAGCGGGTAACCTGAAAGAGACCCAGTACTTC. Translating it yields CASSLGAGNLKETQYF.

This chain uses TRBV19 with TRBJ1-6; the D is unclear. CDR1 is LNHDA, CDR2 SQIVND, per germline (reference sequence). The germline V and J ends were trimmed by 9 bases and 7 bases, with 13 bases remaining between them. This CDR3 is built from 13 residues. CDR3 loop: CASRRDNNSPLHF. Here the CDR3 DNA reads TGTGCCAGCCGACGGGATAACAATTCACCCCTCCACTTT. The variable domain in full, completed from reference TRBV19 and TRBJ1-6, reads DGGITQSPKYLFRKEGQNVTLSCEQNLNHDAMYWYRQDPGQGLRLIYYSQIVNDFQKGDIAEGYSVSREKKESFPLTVTSAQKNPTAFYLCASRRDNNSPLHFGNGTRLTVT.

Written as DNA, the CDR3 is TGTGCCAGCAGCTCTCCAGGGGCTGGGGCAGATACGCAGTATTTT. As protein: CASSSPGAGADTQYF. V and J are TRBV11-3 and TRBJ2-3; TRBD1 might be the D (6 bases). The CDR3 has 15 amino acids. Germline V gives CDR1 SGHNT, CDR2 YENEEA. Trimming stripped 4 bases from V and 4 bases from J, with 15 bases between.

V is TRBV6-1 and J is TRBJ2-3; possibly TRBD1 for D (6 bases). V gave up 6 bases and J gave up 4 bases, with 14 bases separating them. The CDR3 sequence is 14 residues long. Germline V gene sequence: CDR1 MNHNS, CDR2 SASEGT. CDR3 in amino acids: CASRLGGSPDTQYF. The CDR3 DNA reads TGTGCCAGCAGGTTAGGGGGAAGCCCAGATACGCAGTATTTT.

The chain joins TRBV7-2 to TRBJ2-7; the D gene is possibly TRBD2 (6 bases). V was clipped by 5 bases and J by 6 bases, with 20 bases between them. Looked up from germline, CDR1 is SGHTA and CDR2 is FQGNSA. The CDR3 is 15 amino acids. CDR3 DNA: TGTGCCAGCAGCCGTCGGGACTTTAGTTTCGGCGAGCAGTACTTC. The encoded protein is CASSRRDFSFGEQYF.

The rearrangement links TRBV20-1 to TRBJ1-6; D remains ambiguous. The V and J ends lost 0 bases and 11 bases respectively, with 14 bases between them. The CDR3 covers 14 residues. Per germline, CDR1 DFQATT and CDR2 SNEGSKA (reference sequence). CDR3 bases: TGCAGTGCTAGAGATCGGAGGAGCGGGACACCCCTCCACTTT. It is translated as CSARDRRSGTPLHF.

The CDR3 loop reads CASSLVGSPLHF. DNA for the CDR3: TGTGCCAGCAGCTTAGTTGGTTCACCCCTCCACTTT. This sequence joins TRBV7-8 and TRBJ1-6; D uncertain. Germline CDR1 and CDR2: SGHVS and FQNEAQ. V shed 1 base and J shed 9 bases, with 4 bases lying between them. The CDR3 is made up of 12 amino acids.

This chain joins TRBV6-1 and TRBJ1-2; no reliable D call. Germline lookup yields CDR1 MNHNS and CDR2 SASEGT. This CDR3 spans 14 amino acids. The V and J ends lost 4 bases and 5 bases respectively, with 14 bases between them. CDR3 sequence reads: CASSAYRGGYGYTF. In DNA form, the CDR3 reads TGTGCCAGCAGTGCTTACCGAGGAGGATATGGCTACACCTTC.

This clonotype was detected only a few times. The chain is built from TRBV6-1 and TRBJ1-2; weak D call: TRBD1 (5 bases). Per germline, CDR1 MNHNS and CDR2 SASEGT. CDR3 length: 12 amino acids. Between the trimmed V and J ends, which lost 8 bases and 0 bases, there was a span of 7 bases. CDR3 protein: CASARANYGYTF. The CDR3 coding sequence is TGTGCCAGCGCCAGGGCTAACTATGGCTACACCTTC.

The chain couples TRBV20-1 to TRBJ2-7; 9 bases match TRBD1. Germline lookup yields CDR1 DFQATT and CDR2 SNEGSKA (reference sequence). The CDR3 covers 15 residues. V lost 5 bases to trimming and J lost 2 bases; unmatched junction nucleotides: 10. The CDR3 reads CSAGDRGQGTYEQYF. The CDR3 region has the DNA TGCAGTGCTGGCGACAGGGGACAGGGAACCTACGAGCAGTACTTC.